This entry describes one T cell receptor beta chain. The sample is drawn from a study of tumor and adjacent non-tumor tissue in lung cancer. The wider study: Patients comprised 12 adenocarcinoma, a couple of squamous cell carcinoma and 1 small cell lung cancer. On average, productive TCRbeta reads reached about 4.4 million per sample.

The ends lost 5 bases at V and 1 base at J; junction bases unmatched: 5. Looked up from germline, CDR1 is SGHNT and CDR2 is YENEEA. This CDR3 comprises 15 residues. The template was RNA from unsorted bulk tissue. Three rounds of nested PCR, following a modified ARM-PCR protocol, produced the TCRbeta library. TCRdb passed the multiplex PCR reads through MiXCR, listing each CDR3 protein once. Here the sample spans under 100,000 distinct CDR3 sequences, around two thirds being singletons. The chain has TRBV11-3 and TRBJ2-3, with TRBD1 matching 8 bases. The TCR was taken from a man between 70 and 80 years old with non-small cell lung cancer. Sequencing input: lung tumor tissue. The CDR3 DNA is TGTGCCAGCAGCCTTGGGACAGGAGGCACAGATACGCAGTATTTT. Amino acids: CASSLGTGGTDTQYF. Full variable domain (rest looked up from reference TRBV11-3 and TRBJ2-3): EAGVVQSPRYKIIEKKQPVAFWCNPISGHNTLYWYLQNLGQGPELLIRYENEEAVDDSQLPKDRFSAERLKGVDSTLKIQPAELGDSAVYLCASSLGTGGTDTQYFGPGTRLTVL.